This T cell receptor (beta chain) was profiled in a study of T cells in women clearing cervical HPV infection. V shed 4 bases and J shed 5 bases, with 8 bases lying between them. The CDR3 length is 13 residues. CDR1 and CDR2 (germline): SGHVS, FQNEAQ. Of note for this clone: The read ends 3 residues early relative to the CDR3; the germline J gene fills the gap.

TCRdb keeps only in-frame clones here, not all; method: immunoSEQ multiplex PCR. This listing includes 20,000 to 25,000 clones. Sequenced input: blood buffy coat. The rearrangement links TRBV7-8 to TRBJ1-4; D remains unclear. The TCR sequence derives from a woman aged 18-70 years with a cervical HPV16 infection that either progressed to CIN3+ or cleared (not recorded which). The CDR3: CASSWTDNEKLFF. The DNA read from the CDR3 is TGTGCCAGCAGCTGGACTGACAATGAAAAA. The complete variable domain, with remaining parts taken from reference TRBV7-8 and TRBJ1-4, reads GAGVSQSPRYKVAKRGQDVALRCDPISGHVSLFWYQQALGQGPEFLTYFQNEAQLDKSGLPSDRFFAERPEGSVSTLKIQRTQQEDSAVYLCASSWTDNEKLFFGSGTQLSVL.